These 3 T cell receptor beta chains originate from one sample sequenced in a study of Graves' ophthalmopathy and Graves' hyperthyroidism. Amplified TCR beta CDR3 regions were obtained using RNA transcripts as template. Second-round multiplex PCR came after a first-round RT-PCR that employed HTBI primers. Each CDR3 protein is one row after TCRdb ran MiXCR on the multiplex PCR reads. This sample yields about 380,000 distinct CDR3 sequences, of which 15% to 19% are seen a single time; 7% belongs to the top ten. The sequenced sample was peripheral blood. These TCRs come from a woman between 18 and 29 years old with stable Graves' hyperthyroidism.

This clonotype was counted ten times or more. The V gene is TRBV19, the J gene TRBJ2-2; D is undetermined. CDR3 length: 14 residues. Germline values: CDR1 LNHDA, CDR2 SQIVND (reference sequence). With 0 bases removed from V and 0 bases from J, the gap between germline ends came to 2 bases. The CDR3 DNA reads as TGTGCCAGTAGTATAGATCCGAACACCGGGGAGCTGTTTTTT. It specifies CASSIDPNTGELFF.

Ten or more counts support this clonotype. It may be a read error: a sequence one base away is much more abundant. J is TRBJ1-1 and V is TRBV2; D is unclear. Germline V gives CDR1 SNHLY, CDR2 FYNNEI. This CDR3 spans 12 amino acids. V shed 4 bases and J shed 1 base, with 4 bases lying between them. For the CDR3, the DNA is TGTGCCAGCAGTGCGGGGAACACTGAAGCTTTCTTT. Translating it yields CASSAGNTEAFF.

Of note for this clonotype: A read error may be the cause here, since a much bigger clone is one base away. Likely a read error: the CDR3 ends without its conserved phenylalanine or tryptophan. V gene TRBV20-1 combines with J gene TRBJ1-1; TRBD1 is a possible D gene (5 bases). With 5 bases removed from V and 4 bases from J, the gap between germline ends came to 14 bases. The CDR3 has 13 amino acids. CDR1 and CDR2 (germline): DFQATT, SNEGSKA (reference sequence). The CDR3 bases are TGCAGTGCTTGGGGGGGTGTAGGCACTGAAGCTTTCTCT. Amino acid sequence: CSAWGGVGTEAFS.